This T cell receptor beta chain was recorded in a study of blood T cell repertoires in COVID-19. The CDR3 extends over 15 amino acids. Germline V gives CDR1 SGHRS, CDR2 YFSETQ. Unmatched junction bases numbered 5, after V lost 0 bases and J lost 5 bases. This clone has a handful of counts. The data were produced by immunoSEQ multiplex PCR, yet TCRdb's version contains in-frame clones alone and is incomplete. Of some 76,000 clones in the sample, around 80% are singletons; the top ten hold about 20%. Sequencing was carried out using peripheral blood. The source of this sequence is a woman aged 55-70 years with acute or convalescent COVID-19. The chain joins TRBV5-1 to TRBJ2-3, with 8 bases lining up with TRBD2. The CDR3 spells CASSLDGGAKDTQYF. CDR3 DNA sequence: TGCGCCAGCAGCTTGGACGGGGGGGCCAAAGATACGCAGTATTTT. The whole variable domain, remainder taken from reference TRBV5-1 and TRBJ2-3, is KAGVTQTPRYLIKTRGQQVTLSCSPISGHRSVSWYQQTPGQGLQFLFEYFSETQRNKGNFPGRFSGRQFSNSRSEMNVSTLELGDSALYLCASSLDGGAKDTQYFGPGTRLTVL.